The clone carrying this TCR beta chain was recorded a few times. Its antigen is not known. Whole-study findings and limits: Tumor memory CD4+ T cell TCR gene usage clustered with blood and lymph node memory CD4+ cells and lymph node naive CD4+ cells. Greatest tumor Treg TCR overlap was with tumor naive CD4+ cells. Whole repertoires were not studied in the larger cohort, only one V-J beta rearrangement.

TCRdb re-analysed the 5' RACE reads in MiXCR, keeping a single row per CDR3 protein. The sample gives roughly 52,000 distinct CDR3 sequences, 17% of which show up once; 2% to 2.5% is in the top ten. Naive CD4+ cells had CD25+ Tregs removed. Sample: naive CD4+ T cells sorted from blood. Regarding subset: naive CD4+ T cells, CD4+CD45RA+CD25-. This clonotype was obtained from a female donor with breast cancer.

Written as DNA, the CDR3 is TGTGCCAGCAGCGAACAGGGTTTACGGGAGACCCAGTACTTC. This gives the protein CASSEQGLRETQYF. The chain links TRBV11-2 to TRBJ2-5; D is possibly TRBD1 (6 bases). The CDR3 consists of 14 residues. The V and J ends lost 5 bases and 5 bases respectively, with 15 bases between them. CDR1 is SGHAT and CDR2 is FQNNGV in the germline V gene.